This TCR beta chain is from a study of neoadjuvant anti-PD-1 for oral cavity cancer. Whole-study results and caveats: Treg/Th17 ratio rose with pretreatment blood and fell with post-treatment tumor TCRbeta clonality. Post-nivolumab, blood T cell clonality was significantly elevated in non-responders.

The protocol was immunoSEQ multiplex PCR, while the TCRdb copy is restricted to in-frame clones and leaves out a portion. The top ten clones hold 3% to 4% of a sample with 68,000 or so clones, about 85% of them seen once. Comments on this clone: The antigen remains unidentified.

Specified time point: after neoadjuvant nivolumab, at surgical resection. Cohort: HPV-negative, locally advanced oral cavity squamous cell carcinoma patients. No culture or expansion preceded analysis of these blood cells. The sequence was collected from a person between 35 and 79 years old with oral cavity squamous cell carcinoma. The sample in question was PBMCs, obtained after nivolumab (anti-PD-1) treatment.

In nucleotides, the CDR3 is TGTGCCAGTAGTATAAAGACAGCTGGAAACACCATATATTTT. Its translation: CASSIKTAGNTIYF. The chain joins TRBV19 to TRBJ1-3, with D possibly being TRBD1 (5 bases). Germline V gives CDR1 LNHDA, CDR2 SQIVND (reference sequence). V was cut by 2 bases and J by 2 bases, with 7 bases left in between. This CDR3 region has 14 residues.